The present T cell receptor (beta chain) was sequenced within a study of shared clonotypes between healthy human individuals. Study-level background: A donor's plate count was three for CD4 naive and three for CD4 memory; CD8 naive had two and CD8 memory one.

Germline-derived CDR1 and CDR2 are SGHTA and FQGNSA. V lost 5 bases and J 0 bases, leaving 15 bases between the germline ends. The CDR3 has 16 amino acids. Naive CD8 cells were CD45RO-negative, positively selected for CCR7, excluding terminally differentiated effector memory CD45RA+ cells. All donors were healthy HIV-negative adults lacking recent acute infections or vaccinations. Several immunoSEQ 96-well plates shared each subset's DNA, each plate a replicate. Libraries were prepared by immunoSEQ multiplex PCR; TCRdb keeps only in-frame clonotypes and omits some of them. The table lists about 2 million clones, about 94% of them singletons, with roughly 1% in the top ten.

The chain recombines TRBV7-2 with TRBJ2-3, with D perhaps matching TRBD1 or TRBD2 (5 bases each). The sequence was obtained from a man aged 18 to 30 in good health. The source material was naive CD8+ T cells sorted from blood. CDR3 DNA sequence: TGTGCCAGCAGCGGCCCTGGGACGCTAAGCACAGATACGCAGTATTTT. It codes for CASSGPGTLSTDTQYF.